These 20 T cell receptor beta chains share one sample of origin, sequenced in a study of response to subunit inactivated influenza vaccine. One entry per CDR3 protein results from TCRdb running MiXCR on the RT-PCR reads. This table holds over 300,000 distinct CDR3 sequences, 21% found once. The sequences come from PBMCs from blood, collected roughly 20 months after vaccination. These receptors were taken from a man aged 45 to 70 who received an inactivated influenza vaccine.

This clonotype was seen many times. The genes are TRBV9 and TRBJ1-1; D not certain. The V gene lost 0 bases and the J gene lost 3 bases, with 9 bases spanning the gap. There are 14 residues in the CDR3. The V gene's germline CDR1 is SGDLS and CDR2 YYNGEE. CDR3 region: CASSVADGDTEAFF. The CDR3, as DNA: TGTGCCAGCAGCGTAGCGGACGGGGACACTGAAGCTTTCTTT.

The genes are TRBV4-1 and TRBJ2-1, with TRBD2 matching 7 bases. CDR3 length equals 14 residues. CDR1 and CDR2 from the germline V gene are MGHRA and YSYEKL. The junction had 8 bases not matched to a gene; V was cut back by 4 bases and J by 8 bases. CDR3 in DNA: TGCGCCAGCAGCCCGGGCGGGAGAATACATGAGCAGTTCTTC. As protein: CASSPGGRIHEQFF.

This clonotype has a count of ten or more. The genes are TRBV6-2 or TRBV6-3 and TRBJ1-1, with unresolved D. V dropped 6 bases and J dropped 1 base, with 9 bases sitting between them. Germline assignment: CDR1 MNHEY and CDR2 SVGEGT. The CDR3 totals 13 residues. CDR3 in DNA: TGTGCCAGCAGACCCAGGCGGAACACTGAAGCTTTCTTT. The encoded protein is CASRPRRNTEAFF.

This clonotype has only a few counts. This rearrangement joins TRBV7-2 to TRBJ2-7, with 9 bases lining up with TRBD1. The V gene end was trimmed by 1 base and the J gene end by 3 bases; junction bases not matched to a gene: 4. The CDR3 runs 15 residues. Per the germline V gene, CDR1 is SGHTA and CDR2 is FQGNSA. CDR3 bases: TGTGCCAGCAGCTTAGAGACAGGGGGAGGCTACGAGCAGTACTTC. It codes for CASSLETGGGYEQYF.

This clonotype has more than one count but fewer than ten. This chain connects TRBV14 to TRBJ1-2; TRBD1 is a possible D gene (6 bases). The CDR3 runs to 15 residues. Per germline, CDR1 SGHDN and CDR2 FVKESK. V dropped 5 bases and J dropped 0 bases, with 13 bases sitting between them. The CDR3 DNA reads as TGTGCCAGCAGCGCGGCGGGGGCCTCTAACTATGGCTACACCTTC. Amino acid sequence: CASSAAGASNYGYTF.

The CDR3 coding sequence is TGTGCCAGCAGTGTAAGCCTTTACAATGAGCAGTTCTTC. Translating gives CASSVSLYNEQFF. The chain combines TRBV2 with TRBJ2-1; D not resolved. Germline V gene lookup returns CDR1 SNHLY and CDR2 FYNNEI. The CDR3 has 13 amino acids. Between the trimmed V and J ends, which lost 4 bases and 4 bases, there was a span of 8 bases.

This clonotype was found many times. V and J are TRBV7-2 and TRBJ2-4, with D possibly being TRBD2 (6 bases). CDR3 length equals 14 residues. The ends were cut back, 5 bases at V and 7 bases at J, with 15 bases in the middle. Germline-derived CDR1 and CDR2 are SGHTA and FQGNSA. For the CDR3, the DNA is TGTGCCAGCAGCCGTCCGGAGGGCGGGAACATTCAGTACTTC. It translates to CASSRPEGGNIQYF.

The J gene is TRBJ2-7, the V gene TRBV6-1, with 9 nucleotides matching TRBD1. Per the germline V gene, CDR1 is MNHNS and CDR2 is SASEGT. V shed 6 bases and J 2 bases; nucleotides not matched to a gene: 8. This CDR3 contains 15 residues. The CDR3 DNA is TGTGCCAGCAGCAACGGACAGGGGCCGACCTACGAGCAGTACTTC. It specifies CASSNGQGPTYEQYF.

The rearrangement links TRBV11-2 to TRBJ1-2; no definite D call. CDR1 SGHAT and CDR2 FQNNGV come from the germline V gene. CDR3 length equals 13 residues. V lost 5 bases, J lost 6 bases, and 13 bases lay in between. The CDR3 coding sequence is TGTGCCAGCAGCCCCCCGCCGTCCCATGGCTACACCTTC. This codes for CASSPPPSHGYTF.

The chain is built from TRBV27 and TRBJ2-7; tentative D call: TRBD2 (5 bases). The V end lost 6 bases, the J end lost 2 bases, and 14 bases lay between the germline ends. Germline V CDR1 and CDR2: MNHEY, SMNVEV (reference sequence). This CDR3 has 14 residues. The chain's CDR3 is CASRTGGSTYEQYF. In nucleotides, the CDR3 is TGTGCCAGCAGAACCGGCGGGTCTACCTACGAGCAGTACTTC.

This clonotype occurred a few times. The J gene is TRBJ1-2, the V gene TRBV6-1; D unresolved. The germline V gene has CDR1 MNHNS and CDR2 SASEGT. The CDR3 length is 13 residues. Between the trimmed V and J ends, which lost 8 bases and 1 base, there was a span of 11 bases. The CDR3 sequence is CASSTNVNYGYTF. DNA of the CDR3: TGTGCCAGCTCCACTAACGTTAACTATGGCTACACCTTC.

CDR3 in amino acids: CASSGQVLNSPLHF. CDR3 nucleotide sequence: TGTGCCAGCAGCGGACAGGTGCTTAATTCACCCCTCCACTTT. V usage is TRBV7-2 and J usage is TRBJ1-6; TRBD1 matches at 7 bases. V gave up 5 bases and J gave up 6 bases; unmatched junction bases: 4. Germline-derived CDR1 and CDR2 are SGHTA and FQGNSA. The CDR3 consists of 14 residues.

A few counts support this clonotype. The V call is TRBV6-2 or TRBV6-3, the J call TRBJ1-3; weak D call: TRBD1 (5 bases). The V end was cut by 8 bases, the J end by 1 base, with 24 bases between. Germline lookup yields CDR1 MNHEY and CDR2 SVGEGT. The CDR3 runs 18 residues. The CDR3: CASLPGRYFSSSGNTIYF. The CDR3, as DNA: TGTGCCAGCTTACCGGGACGCTATTTCTCATCTTCTGGAAACACCATATATTTT.

This clonotype was picked up many times. The chain employs TRBV30 and TRBJ1-2; no clear D. Trimming took off 3 bases at V and 2 bases at J, with 13 bases between the two ends. Germline values: CDR1 GTSNPN, CDR2 SVGIG (reference sequence). This CDR3 is 14 amino acids long. CDR3 residues: CAWRKRSRNYGYTF. Here the CDR3 DNA reads TGTGCCTGGAGGAAGCGGTCCAGGAACTATGGCTACACCTTC.

In this sample, this clonotype turned up many times. V and J are TRBV10-3 and TRBJ1-5; D is undetermined. Between the trimmed V and J ends, which lost 4 bases and 6 bases, there was a span of 7 bases. Germline V gene sequence: CDR1 ENHRY, CDR2 SYGVKD. CDR3 size: 12 residues. Here the CDR3 DNA reads TGTGCCATCAGTGGGGCGGGTCAGCCCCAGCATTTT. It translates to CAISGAGQPQHF.

In its sample, this clonotype was seen a few times. The chain carries TRBV5-1 and TRBJ1-2, with D possibly TRBD1 on 6 matching bases. Between the trimmed V and J ends, which lost 2 bases and 4 bases, there was a span of 12 bases. Germline lookup yields CDR1 SGHRS and CDR2 YFSETQ. The CDR3 spans 14 residues. CDR3 sequence (DNA): TGCGCCAGCAGCTTACAGGGTACGGGCTATGGCTACACCTTC. This translates into CASSLQGTGYGYTF.

The rearrangement uses TRBV23-1 and TRBJ2-2; 12 positions agree with TRBD2. TRBV23-1 carries the ORF label, with uncertain function. There are 18 residues in the CDR3. The V segment lost 2 bases and the J segment 6 bases; nucleotides outside the gene matches: 10. CDR3 residues: CASSQNPRTSGKAGELFF. DNA for the CDR3: TGCGCCAGCAGTCAAAACCCTCGGACTAGCGGGAAGGCCGGGGAGCTGTTTTTT.

The CDR3 region has the DNA TGCGCCAGCAGCGCTTCAGGGAGCAATCAGCCCCAGCATTTT. This sequence encodes CASSASGSNQPQHF. The chain uses TRBV5-1 and TRBJ1-5, with D tentatively TRBD1 (5 bases). Germline V CDR1 and CDR2: SGHRS, YFSETQ. The V gene lost 4 bases and the J gene lost 1 base, with 9 bases spanning the gap. The CDR3 loop spans 14 amino acids.

This chain links TRBV7-9 with TRBJ1-2, with unresolved D. The V gene lost 1 base and the J gene lost 4 bases, with 7 bases spanning the gap. This CDR3 is 13 amino acids long. From germline, CDR1 is SEHNR and CDR2 FQNEAQ (reference sequence). CDR3 bases: TGTGCCAGCAGCTTAGTCGGGTTCTATGGCTACACCTTC. Translating gives CASSLVGFYGYTF.

This chain links TRBV5-1 with TRBJ2-5; maybe TRBD1 (5 bases). The DNA end is a closer match to TRBJ2-1, so the J assignment may be wrong. This CDR3 region has 13 residues. Germline V CDR1 and CDR2: SGHRS, YFSETQ. CDR3 sequence (DNA): TGCGCCAGCAGCCCAGGGATGGAAGAGACCCAGTTCTTC. It codes for CASSPGMEETQFF.